Sequencing of this T cell receptor beta chain was carried out in a study of response to subunit inactivated influenza vaccine. This clonotype was seen more than once but under ten times. Its antigen is not identified. TCRdb ran MiXCR on the RT-PCR reads and lists one entry per CDR3 protein. This table has approximately 570,000 distinct CDR3 sequences, less than 10% appearing once. Germline assignment: CDR1 SGHTA and CDR2 FQGNSA. Trimming took 5 bases from V and 12 from J; bases not matched to a gene: 19. This CDR3 contains 17 residues. The study's findings and limits: Authors suggested seasonal influenza vaccinations each recruit few new T cells.

The clonotype comes from a man aged 45 to 70 who received an inactivated influenza vaccine. Specimen: PBMCs from blood, collected 23 to 25 months after vaccination. The chain links TRBV7-2 to TRBJ2-1, with 10 bases lining up with TRBD2. In DNA, the CDR3 is TGTGCCAGCAGCCCCCTGAGAAGCGGGAGGGGGGCGCGGGTGCAGTTCTTC. This encodes CASSPLRSGRGARVQFF.